Below are 9 T cell receptor beta chains sequenced from a single sample in a study of monozygotic twins with inflammatory bowel disease. TCRdb reprocessed the 5' RACE reads, with one entry per CDR3 protein and no DNA. The sample data list some 190,000 distinct CDR3 sequences. Sequenced material: blood. These receptors came from a human donor with ulcerative colitis or Crohn's disease, or a healthy co-twin of an affected twin (not recorded which).

The chain has TRBV7-3 and TRBJ2-1; TCRdb's D call of TRBD1 is untestable without DNA. Germline values: CDR1 SGHTA, CDR2 FQGTGA. The CDR3 has 16 residues. This chain's CDR3 is CASSSSGTDHFNEQFF.

This rearrangement joins TRBV5-5 to TRBJ2-2; TCRdb's D call, TRBD1, is unchecked because there is no DNA. Germline CDR1 reads SGHKS; CDR2 reads YYEKEE (reference sequence). The CDR3 contains 15 residues. The CDR3 loop reads CASSFRDTNTGELFF.

The chain couples TRBV6-1 to TRBJ2-2; TCRdb's D call of TRBD1 is untestable without DNA. The CDR3 spans 15 residues. Germline CDR1 and CDR2: MNHNS and SASEGT. Here the CDR3 reads CASSPGQVGSGELFF.

V usage is TRBV7-3 and J usage is TRBJ1-1; TCRdb outputs TRBD1, but without DNA this stays unchecked. This CDR3 region has 13 residues. CDR1 is SGHTA, CDR2 FQGTGA, per germline. The CDR3 here is CASSSAGEAEAFF.

This chain joins TRBV7-2 and TRBJ1-1. Germline CDR1 reads SGHTA; CDR2 reads FQGNSA. This CDR3 has 13 residues. The CDR3 here is CASSLTRNTEAFF.

This rearrangement joins TRBV7-9 to TRBJ1-1. The CDR3 is 12 residues long. Per germline, CDR1 SEHNR and CDR2 FQNEAQ (reference sequence). The CDR3 reads CASSFGQPREDF. Together with reference TRBV7-9 and TRBJ1-1, the CDR3 gives the full variable domain: DTGVSQNPRHKITKRGQNVTFRCDPISEHNRLYWYRQTLGQGPEFLTYFQNEAQLEKSRLLSDRFSAERPKGSFSTLEIQRTEQGDSAMYLCASSFGQPREDFGQGTRLTVV.

The rearrangement links TRBV27 to TRBJ2-4; the D call of TRBD1 rests on TCRdb alone, since no DNA is present to check it. This CDR3 spans 16 amino acids. Germline V gene sequence: CDR1 MNHEY, CDR2 SMNVEV (reference sequence). The CDR3 loop reads CASARQGALAKNIQYF.

The chain carries TRBV18 and TRBJ1-1. In germline, CDR1 is KGHSH, CDR2 LQKENI. The CDR3 has 15 amino acids. The CDR3: CASSPSQTMGTEAFF.

The gene calls are TRBV25-1 and TRBJ1-1; TCRdb gives TRBD1 as the D gene, but with no DNA this cannot be confirmed. CDR3 length: 14 residues. Germline V gene data show CDR1 as MGHDK and CDR2 as SYGVNS. CDR3 amino acids: CASGSQGTDTEAFF.